The 16 T cell receptor beta chains below come from one sample, sequenced in a study of cytomegalovirus exposure and HLA in healthy donors. The PCR contained 60 Vbeta and 13 Jbeta primers. Method: immunoSEQ multiplex PCR; TCRdb's copy keeps in-frame clones and lacks some. The top ten hold more than 1.5% of the sample, which has some 180,000 clones, about 81% seen once. The sample consisted of PBMCs. The source is a man between 40 and 49 years old in good health and CMV-seronegative.

This chain connects TRBV27 to TRBJ2-7, with D perhaps TRBD1 (5 bases). There are 13 residues in the CDR3. Trimming cost V 8 bases and J 2 bases, with 13 bases left between them. Germline V gene sequence: CDR1 MNHEY, CDR2 SMNVEV (reference sequence). The CDR3 DNA follows: TGTGCCAGCTCGGACACCATCGCCTACGAGCAGTACTTC. Its protein product is CASSDTIAYEQYF.

The gene calls are TRBV28 and TRBJ1-1; D call uncertain. Germline-derived CDR1 and CDR2 are MDHEN and SYDVKM. This CDR3 is 13 amino acids long. V was cut by 7 bases and J by 5 bases, with 14 bases left in between. The CDR3 DNA sequence: TGTGCCAGCATTAGCGTTGGGAGGACTGAAGCTTTCTTT. This gives the protein CASISVGRTEAFF.

V usage is TRBV2 and J usage is TRBJ1-1; no definite D call. The CDR3 is made up of 12 amino acids. Per germline, CDR1 SNHLY and CDR2 FYNNEI. Trimming cost V 1 base and J 7 bases, with 7 bases left between them. Here the CDR3 reads CASSEDSGEAFF. The CDR3, as DNA: TGTGCCAGCAGTGAAGACTCGGGTGAAGCTTTCTTT.

The gene calls are TRBV29-1 and TRBJ1-1; 9 bases fit TRBD1. This CDR3 is 14 amino acids long. The germline V gene encodes CDR1 SQVTM and CDR2 ANQGSEA. Trimming cost V 5 bases and J 4 bases; bases outside gene matches: 8. The DNA for the CDR3 is TGCAGCGTTAGCTACAGGGGGCGGGTCACTGAAGCTTTCTTT. This gives the protein CSVSYRGRVTEAFF.

This clone was detected a few times. One junction end does not reproduce the germline sequence, and a read error may be involved. The chain has TRBV7-7 and TRBJ2-7; D may be TRBD1 (6 bases). CDR3 length: 14 residues. Germline lookup yields CDR1 SSHAT and CDR2 FNYEAQ (reference sequence). CDR3 protein: CASSLRQGPYEQYF. The CDR3 nucleotides are TGTGCTAGCAGCTTGCGGCAGGGGCCCTACGAGCAGTACTTC.

This chain joins TRBV10-3 and TRBJ2-1, with D possibly being TRBD2 (6 bases). V lost 4 bases and J lost 5, with 9 bases in between. The CDR3 is 13 residues long. The germline CDR1 and CDR2 sequences are ENHRY and SYGVKD. CDR3 protein: CAISVSGDNEQFF. For the CDR3, the DNA is TGTGCCATCAGTGTATCGGGAGACAATGAGCAGTTCTTC.

This chain connects TRBV7-2 to TRBJ2-7; D gene ambiguous. This CDR3 spans 12 amino acids. Deletions cut 2 bases from V and 3 bases from J, with 5 bases between. Germline CDR1 is SGHTA and CDR2 is FQGNSA. The CDR3 nucleotides are TGTGCCAGCAGCTTACAGATCTACGAGCAGTACTTC. Translation gives CASSLQIYEQYF.

The chain uses TRBV6-4 and TRBJ2-3; 9 nucleotides align to TRBD2. V lost 0 bases, J lost 6 bases, and 7 bases stayed unmatched. CDR1 and CDR2 (germline): MRHNA, SNTAGT. The CDR3 sequence is 16 residues long. The CDR3 reads CASSDSRSSGADTQYF. CDR3 coding DNA: TGTGCCAGCAGTGACTCTAGGTCTAGCGGGGCGGATACGCAGTATTTT.

The J gene is TRBJ2-7, the V gene TRBV19, with 7 bases that match TRBD2. The CDR3 contains 14 residues. Germline CDR1 LNHDA, CDR2 SQIVND (reference sequence). V trimming: 2 bases; J trimming: 5 bases; junction bases outside the gene matches: 6. CDR3 in amino acids: CASSIFGRKNEQYF. CDR3 DNA: TGTGCCAGTAGTATATTCGGGAGGAAGAACGAGCAGTACTTC. Variable domain in full (rest from reference TRBV19 and TRBJ2-7): DGGITQSPKYLFRKEGQNVTLSCEQNLNHDAMYWYRQDPGQGLRLIYYSQIVNDFQKGDIAEGYSVSREKKESFPLTVTSAQKNPTAFYLCASSIFGRKNEQYFGPGTRLTVT.

This chain uses TRBV5-1 with TRBJ2-1; no clear D. Per germline, CDR1 SGHRS and CDR2 YFSETQ. The CDR3 runs to 15 residues. With 3 bases removed from V and 8 bases from J, the gap between germline ends came to 18 bases. This CDR3 reads CASSSPNSLSDEQFF. The CDR3 region has the DNA TGCGCCAGCAGCTCCCCGAATAGCCTGAGCGATGAGCAGTTCTTC.

The V gene is TRBV5-4, the J gene TRBJ2-1; D ambiguous. Per germline, CDR1 SGHNT and CDR2 YYREEE (reference sequence). The V gene lost 0 bases and the J gene lost 5 bases, with 9 bases spanning the gap. The CDR3 has 14 residues. Written as DNA, the CDR3 is TGTGCCAGCAGCTTGGGACTCGAAAACAATGAGCAGTTCTTC. It codes for CASSLGLENNEQFF.

In its sample, this clone was seen a few times. Other nucleotide sequences in the sample specify the same CDR3. The rearrangement joins TRBV6-1 to TRBJ2-7; D remains unclear. Germline assignment: CDR1 MNHNS and CDR2 SASEGT. The CDR3 is 12 residues long. The V end was cut by 7 bases, the J end by 4 bases, with 11 bases between. The CDR3 reads CASTPRGYEQYF. CDR3 bases: TGTGCCAGCACCCCCCGAGGATACGAGCAGTACTTC.

For this clone: The sample has other DNA sequences that encode this CDR3 too. V and J are TRBV28 and TRBJ1-1; D gene uncertain. Trimming cost V 3 bases and J 5 bases, with 7 bases left between them. Germline-derived CDR1 and CDR2 are MDHEN and SYDVKM. This CDR3 is built from 12 residues. In DNA form, the CDR3 reads TGTGCCAGCAGTTTTCTGAGGACTGAAGCTTTCTTT. As protein: CASSFLRTEAFF.

This clone has only one observation. This chain links TRBV15 with TRBJ2-5, with TRBD1 as a possible D gene (6 bases). The J call could be wrong; TRBJ2-7 is a better fit for the DNA end. Germline-derived CDR1 and CDR2 are LNHNV and YYDKDF (reference sequence). The CDR3 runs to 14 residues. CDR3 bases: TGTGCCACCAGCAGAGAGACAGGATATTACGAGCAGTACTTC. Its protein product is CATSRETGYYEQYF.

The chain has TRBV4-2 and TRBJ1-1; 9 bases are a match to TRBD1. The germline V gene encodes CDR1 LGHNA and CDR2 YNFKEQ. This CDR3 contains 15 residues. V was clipped by 1 base and J by 5 bases; unmatched bases: 5. DNA for the CDR3: TGTGCCAGCAGCCAAGGGACAGGGGTTGAAACTGAAGCTTTCTTT. It codes for CASSQGTGVETEAFF.

This rearrangement joins TRBV28 to TRBJ1-5, with a possible D match to TRBD1 (6 bases). Trimming removed 2 bases from V and 4 bases from J, with 12 bases in between. The germline V gene has CDR1 MDHEN and CDR2 SYDVKM. CDR3 length: 15 amino acids. The chain's CDR3 is CASSLGFRGNQPQHF. CDR3 coding DNA: TGTGCCAGCAGTTTAGGCTTCAGGGGAAATCAGCCCCAGCATTTT.